Presented here are 8 T cell receptor beta chains from one specimen sequenced in a study of T cells expressing NK-cell markers. Reprocessing the 5' RACE reads, TCRdb reports a single entry for every CDR3 protein and omits DNA. The sample data list some 110,000 distinct CDR3 sequences. Sequencing was done on a sample of blood T cells: a sorted CD56 or NKG2C T cell subset, CD4+ or CD8+ T cells, or bulk PBMC T cells (not recorded which). These receptors all stem from a woman aged 18 to 75 in good health.

The chain uses TRBV4-1 and TRBJ2-1; without DNA, the TCRdb call of TRBD1 cannot be checked. The CDR3 covers 15 residues. Germline CDR1 MGHRA, CDR2 YSYEKL. CDR3 sequence reads: CASSQVASGGWEQFF.

The chain is built from TRBV7-9 and TRBJ2-1; the TRBD1 assignment by TCRdb is unverifiable without DNA. Germline V gene lookup returns CDR1 SEHNR and CDR2 FQNEAQ (reference sequence). This CDR3 contains 12 residues. CDR3 sequence: CASSFRTGEQFF.

The chain couples TRBV5-1 to TRBJ2-3; TCRdb designates TRBD1, a call that cannot be tested without DNA. Germline V gene lookup returns CDR1 SGHRS and CDR2 YFSETQ. This CDR3 is built from 15 residues. This CDR3 reads CASSLTGIGTDTQYF.

The rearrangement links TRBV28 to TRBJ2-3; TCRdb's D gene call, TRBD1, goes unchecked for lack of DNA. From germline, CDR1 is MDHEN and CDR2 SYDVKM. The CDR3 is 16 residues long. The CDR3 region is CASSSPGQGVTDTQYF. Combining the CDR3 with reference TRBV28 and TRBJ2-3 gives the whole variable domain DVKVTQSSRYLVKRTGEKVFLECVQDMDHENMFWYRQDPGLGLRLIYFSYDVKMKEKGDIPEGYSVSREKKERFSLILESASTNQTSMYLCASSSPGQGVTDTQYFGPGTRLTVL.

The chain employs TRBV5-4 and TRBJ2-7; TCRdb's D gene call, TRBD2, goes unchecked for lack of DNA. This CDR3 comprises 15 residues. Looked up from germline, CDR1 is SGHNT and CDR2 is YYREEE (reference sequence). The CDR3 loop reads CASSSGLAGGQEQYF.

CDR3 in amino acids: CASSLLAYEQYF. The chain is built from TRBV28 and TRBJ2-7. Germline V lookup: CDR1 MDHEN, CDR2 SYDVKM. The CDR3 consists of 12 residues.

The rearrangement joins TRBV20-1 to TRBJ1-2. This CDR3 spans 13 amino acids. Per the germline V gene, CDR1 is DFQATT and CDR2 is SNEGSKA (reference sequence). The CDR3 loop is CSARDLRVYGYTF.

V gene TRBV9 combines with J gene TRBJ2-2; TCRdb names TRBD2, which stays unverified in the absence of DNA. This CDR3 region has 16 residues. Germline values: CDR1 SGDLS, CDR2 YYNGEE. The CDR3 here is CASSPRLAGNTGELFF.